The source of this TCR beta chain is a study of blood T cell repertoires in COVID-19. Trimming cost V 0 bases and J 5 bases, with 13 bases left between them. The CDR3 totals 15 residues. The germline CDR1 and CDR2 sequences are LGHNT and FRNRAP. The assay was immunoSEQ multiplex PCR, and TCRdb's table has in-frame clones only and misses some. The data hold some 76,000 clones, with about 90% observed a single time. This rearrangement joins TRBV12-5 to TRBJ2-5; D may be TRBD2 (6 bases). Sequencing used peripheral blood. The source is an elderly man in a cohort sampled during active COVID-19. CDR3 protein: CASGLVRGGRETQYF. The CDR3 coding sequence is TGTGCTAGTGGTTTGGTACGGGGAGGCCGGGAGACCCAGTACTTC. The entire variable domain, with the rest obtained from reference TRBV12-5 and TRBJ2-5, is as follows: DARVTQTPRHKVTEMGQEVTMRCQPILGHNTVFWYRQTMMQGLELLAYFRNRAPLDDSGMPKDRFSAEMPDATLATLKIQPSEPRDSAVYFCASGLVRGGRETQYFGPGTRLLVL.